This T cell receptor (beta chain) was profiled in a study of T cells in Graves' hyperthyroidism and ophthalmopathy. The table lists this clonotype with many counts. There were TCR beta CDR3 regions amplified from RNA transcripts. The primer set for the first-round RT-PCR of the TCR CDR3 was HTBI. TCRdb re-called the multiplex PCR reads through MiXCR, storing one row per CDR3 protein. The repertoire has 250,000 to 400,000 distinct CDR3 sequences, approximately 14% of them found once; the top ten carry approximately 35%. The clonotype comes from a woman between 40 and 50 years old with Graves' ophthalmopathy. Input material: blood.

The CDR3 bases are TGTGCCAGCAGTAGACGGAGGAACACTGAAGCTTTCTTT. It translates to CASSRRRNTEAFF. This rearrangement joins TRBV25-1 to TRBJ1-1, with unresolved D. The CDR3 loop spans 13 amino acids. V lost 5 bases, J lost 1 base, and 8 bases lay in between. The germline V gene has CDR1 MGHDK and CDR2 SYGVNS.